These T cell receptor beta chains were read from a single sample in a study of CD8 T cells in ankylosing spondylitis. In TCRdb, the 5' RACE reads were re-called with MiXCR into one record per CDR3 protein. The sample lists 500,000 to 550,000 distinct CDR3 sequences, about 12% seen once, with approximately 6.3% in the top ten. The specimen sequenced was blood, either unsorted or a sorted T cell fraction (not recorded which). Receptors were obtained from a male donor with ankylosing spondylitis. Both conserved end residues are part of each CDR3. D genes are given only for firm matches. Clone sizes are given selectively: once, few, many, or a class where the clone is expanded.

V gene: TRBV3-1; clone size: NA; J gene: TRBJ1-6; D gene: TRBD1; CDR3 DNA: TGTGCCAGCAGCCAAGCGGACCGGGACAGAAATTCACCCCTCCACTTT; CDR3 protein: CASSQADRDRNSPLHF
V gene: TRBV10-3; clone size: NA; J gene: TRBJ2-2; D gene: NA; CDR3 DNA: TGTGCCATCAAATCAGGATTGGGAGCGGACACCGGGGAGCTGTTTTTT; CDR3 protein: CAIKSGLGADTGELFF
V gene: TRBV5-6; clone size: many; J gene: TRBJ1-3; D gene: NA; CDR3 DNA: TGTGCCAGCAGCTTGTATCTCTCTGGAAACACCATATATTTT; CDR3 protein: CASSLYLSGNTIYF
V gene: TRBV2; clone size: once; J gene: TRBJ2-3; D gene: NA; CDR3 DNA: TGTGCCAGCAGTGGAGACACTGAGGGGGATACGCAGTATTTT; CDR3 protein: CASSGDTEGDTQYF
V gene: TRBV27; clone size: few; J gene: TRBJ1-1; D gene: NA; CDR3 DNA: TGTGCCAGCAGTTTCAACCGGGACTGGAACACTGAAGCTTTCTTT; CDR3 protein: CASSFNRDWNTEAFF
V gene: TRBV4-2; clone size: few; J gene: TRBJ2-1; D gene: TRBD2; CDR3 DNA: TGTGCCAGCAGCCAAAAACCCGGACTAGCGGGGGACAATGAGCAGTTCTTC; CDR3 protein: CASSQKPGLAGDNEQFF
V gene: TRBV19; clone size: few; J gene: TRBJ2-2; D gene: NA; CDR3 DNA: TGTGCCAGTAGAGCAACTATCTCGGGGACCGGGGAGCTGTTTTTT; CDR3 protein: CASRATISGTGELFF
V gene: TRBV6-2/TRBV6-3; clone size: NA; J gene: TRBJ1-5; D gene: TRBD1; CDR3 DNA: TGTGCCGCCCACAGGGGAGGGGAACAGCCCCAGCATTTT; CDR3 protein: CAAHRGGEQPQHF
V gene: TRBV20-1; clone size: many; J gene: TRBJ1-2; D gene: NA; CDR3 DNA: TGCAGTGCCATAGGTCAGGACAGCTTTAACTATGGCTACACCTTC; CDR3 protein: CSAIGQDSFNYGYTF
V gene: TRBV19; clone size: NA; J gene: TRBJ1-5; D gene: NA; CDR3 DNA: TGTGCCAGTAGTGCCGGGACATTCAGCAATCAGCCCCAGCATTTT; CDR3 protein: CASSAGTFSNQPQHF
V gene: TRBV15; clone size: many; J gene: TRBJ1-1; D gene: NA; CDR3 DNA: TGTGCCACCAGCGGTACAGGGCCTGAAGCTTTCTTT; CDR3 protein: CATSGTGPEAFF
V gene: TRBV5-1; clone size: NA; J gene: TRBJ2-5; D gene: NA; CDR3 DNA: TGCGCCAGCAGCTTCGGGGCAGAAGAGACCCAGTACTTC; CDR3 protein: CASSFGAEETQYF
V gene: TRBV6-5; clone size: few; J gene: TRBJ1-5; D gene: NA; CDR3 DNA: TGTGCCAGCAGTTACCCAAACCAGGGTTCTAGCAATCAGCCCCAGCATTTT; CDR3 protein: CASSYPNQGSSNQPQHF
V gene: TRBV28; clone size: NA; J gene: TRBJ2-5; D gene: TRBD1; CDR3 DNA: TGTGCCAGCAGTTTATTGATAGGGGGCGAGGAGACCCAGTACTTC; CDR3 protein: CASSLLIGGEETQYF
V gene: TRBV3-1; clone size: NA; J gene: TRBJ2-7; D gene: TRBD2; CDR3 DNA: TGTGCCAGCAGCCATGCTAGCGGGAAAGGTTCCTACGAGCAGTACTTC; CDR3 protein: CASSHASGKGSYEQYF
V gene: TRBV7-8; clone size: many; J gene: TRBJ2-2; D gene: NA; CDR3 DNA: TGTGCCAGCAGCTTAGTATCGCGTGATACCGGGGAGCTGTTTTTT; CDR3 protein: CASSLVSRDTGELFF
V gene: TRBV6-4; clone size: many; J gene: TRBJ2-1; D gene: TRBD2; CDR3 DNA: TGTGCCAGCAGCCCAGCGGGAGGTGGGTCCTACAATGAGCAGTTCTTC; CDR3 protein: CASSPAGGGSYNEQFF
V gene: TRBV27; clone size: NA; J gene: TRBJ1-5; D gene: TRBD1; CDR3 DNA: TGTGCCAGCCGTAAGGTAATGGGACAGGGGGCGGGCGGCAATCAGCCCCAGCATTTT; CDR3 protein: CASRKVMGQGAGGNQPQHF
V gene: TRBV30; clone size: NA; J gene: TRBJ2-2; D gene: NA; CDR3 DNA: TGTGCCTGGAGTTGGAGATCGAACACCGGGGAGCTGTTTTTT; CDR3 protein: CAWSWRSNTGELFF
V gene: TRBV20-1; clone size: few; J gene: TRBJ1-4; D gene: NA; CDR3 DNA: TGCAGTGCTAGAGATGGTCAGACGGATGAAAAACTGTTTTTT; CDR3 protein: CSARDGQTDEKLFF
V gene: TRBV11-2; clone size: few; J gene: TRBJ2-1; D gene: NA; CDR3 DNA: TGTGCCAGCAGCTATGTGACGAGCTCCTACAATGAGCAGTTCTTC; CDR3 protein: CASSYVTSSYNEQFF
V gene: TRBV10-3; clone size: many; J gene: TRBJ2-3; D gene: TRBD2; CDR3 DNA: TGTGCCATGTCGCGGGAGACCGCAGATACGCAGTATTTT; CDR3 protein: CAMSRETADTQYF
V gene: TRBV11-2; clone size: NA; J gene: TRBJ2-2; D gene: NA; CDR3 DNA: TGTGCCAGCAGCTTCACCACTGGAGGAAACACCGGGGAGCTGTTTTTT; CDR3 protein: CASSFTTGGNTGELFF
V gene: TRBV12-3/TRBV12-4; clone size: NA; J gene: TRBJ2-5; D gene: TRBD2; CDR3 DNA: TGTGCCAGCAGTTTAGCGCAGGCGGGAGGGCCTGCCTCCAAAGTAACCCAGTACTTC; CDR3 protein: CASSLAQAGGPASKVTQYF
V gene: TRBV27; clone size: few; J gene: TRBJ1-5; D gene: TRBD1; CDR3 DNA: TGTGCCAGCAGTCCCTACAGGGGCGGACAGCCCCAGCATTTT; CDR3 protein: CASSPYRGGQPQHF
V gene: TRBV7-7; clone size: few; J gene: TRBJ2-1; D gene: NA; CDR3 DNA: TGTGCCAGCAGCTTTGACCAGAGCTCCTACAATGAGCAGTTCTTC; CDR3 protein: CASSFDQSSYNEQFF
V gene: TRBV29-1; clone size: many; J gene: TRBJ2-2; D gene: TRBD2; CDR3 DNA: TGCAGCGTCAGCGGGACTGCAATCACCGGGGAGCTGTTTTTT; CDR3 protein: CSVSGTAITGELFF
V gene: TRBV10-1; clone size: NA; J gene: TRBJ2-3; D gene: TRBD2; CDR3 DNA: TGCGCCAGCAGTGAGGCCGGGACTAGCGGGATCGGCACAGATACGCAGTATTTT; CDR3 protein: CASSEAGTSGIGTDTQYF
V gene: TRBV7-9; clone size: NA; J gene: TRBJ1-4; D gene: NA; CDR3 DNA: TGTGCCAGCAGCTTGGATAGAGGCGGGCTACTGTTTTTT; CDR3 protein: CASSLDRGGLLFF
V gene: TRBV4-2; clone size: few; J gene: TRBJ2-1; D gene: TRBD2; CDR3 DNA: TGTGCCAGCAGCCCCGCCTCCCTAGCGGGAATGGATGAGCAGTTCTTC; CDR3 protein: CASSPASLAGMDEQFF
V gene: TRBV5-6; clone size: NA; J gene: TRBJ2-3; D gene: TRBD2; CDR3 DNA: TGTGCCAGCAGCTATAGCGGGAGAAGGAGCACAGATACGCAGTATTTT; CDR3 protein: CASSYSGRRSTDTQYF
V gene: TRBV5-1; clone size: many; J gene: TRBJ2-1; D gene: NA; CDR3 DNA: TGCGCCAGCAGCAGCAAGGAGGATTACAATGAGCAGTTCTTC; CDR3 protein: CASSSKEDYNEQFF
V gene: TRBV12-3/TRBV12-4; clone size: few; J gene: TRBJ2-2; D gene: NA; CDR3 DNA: TGTGCCAGCACTCTAGCGGACAGGACCGGGGAGCTGTTTTTT; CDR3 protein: CASTLADRTGELFF
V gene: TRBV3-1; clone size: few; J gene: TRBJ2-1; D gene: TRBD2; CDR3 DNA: TGTGCCAGCTCGGGCGGGAGGGGAGGCAATGAGCAGTTCTTC; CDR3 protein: CASSGGRGGNEQFF
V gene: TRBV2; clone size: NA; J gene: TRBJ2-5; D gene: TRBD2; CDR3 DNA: TGTGCCAGCAGCGGGACTAGCGGGAGGCAAGAGACCCAGTACTTC; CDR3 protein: CASSGTSGRQETQYF
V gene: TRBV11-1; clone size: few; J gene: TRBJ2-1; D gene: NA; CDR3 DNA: TGTGCCAGCGCCTTCCTTTTTGGCGGGGCGTGGAGGACCTACAATGAGCAGTTCTTC; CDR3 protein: CASAFLFGGAWRTYNEQFF
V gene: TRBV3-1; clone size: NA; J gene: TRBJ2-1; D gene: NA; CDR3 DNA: TGTGCCAGCAGCCAAGATCAACTGTTGGGTGAGCAGTTCTTC; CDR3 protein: CASSQDQLLGEQFF
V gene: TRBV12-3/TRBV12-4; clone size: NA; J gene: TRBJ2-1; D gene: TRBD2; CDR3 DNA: TGTACCTGCAGCGCCAGCACCCTAGCGGGAGGGCAAAATGAGCAGTTCTTC; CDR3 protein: CTCSASTLAGGQNEQFF
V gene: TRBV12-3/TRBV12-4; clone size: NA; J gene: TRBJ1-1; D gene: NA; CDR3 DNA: TGTGCCAGCAGTTTTTGGGGCCAGAACACTGAAGCTTTCTTT; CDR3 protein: CASSFWGQNTEAFF
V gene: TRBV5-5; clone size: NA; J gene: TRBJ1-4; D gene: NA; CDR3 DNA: TGTGCCAGCAGCTCAGACAGTCCAAAACTGTTTTTT; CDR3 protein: CASSSDSPKLFF
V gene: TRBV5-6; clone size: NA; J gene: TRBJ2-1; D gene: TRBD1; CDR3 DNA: TGTGCCAGCTGCTCGCGGGACAGGAGCTCCTACAATGAGCAGTTCTTC; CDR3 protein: CASCSRDRSSYNEQFF
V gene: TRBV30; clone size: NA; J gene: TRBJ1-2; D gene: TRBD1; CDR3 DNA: TGTGCCTGGAGGCGACAGGGAGGAGGCTACACCTTC; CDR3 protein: CAWRRQGGGYTF
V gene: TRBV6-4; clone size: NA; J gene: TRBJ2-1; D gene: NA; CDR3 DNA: TGTGCCAGCAGTGACTCGAGGCGGGCTGGCCCCGGGGAGCAGTTCTTC; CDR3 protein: CASSDSRRAGPGEQFF
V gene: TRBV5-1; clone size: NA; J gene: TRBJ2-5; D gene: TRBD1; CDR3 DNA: TGCGCCAGCAGCTGGGACAGGGGGCAGGAGACCCAGTACTTC; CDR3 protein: CASSWDRGQETQYF
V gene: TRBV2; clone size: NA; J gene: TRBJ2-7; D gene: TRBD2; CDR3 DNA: TGTGCCAGCAGTGAACGGGGACTAGATCTCGAGCAGTACTTC; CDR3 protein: CASSERGLDLEQYF
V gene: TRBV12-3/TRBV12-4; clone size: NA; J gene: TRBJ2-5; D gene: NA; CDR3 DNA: TGTGCCAGCAGTCACGACGGAAAACTTCAAGAGACCCAGTACTTC; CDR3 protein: CASSHDGKLQETQYF
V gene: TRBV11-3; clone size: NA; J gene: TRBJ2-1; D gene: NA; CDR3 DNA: TGTGCCAGCAGCCCCTTCAGGGATGAGCAGTTCTTC; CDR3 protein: CASSPFRDEQFF
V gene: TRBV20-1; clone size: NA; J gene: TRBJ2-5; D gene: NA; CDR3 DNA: TGCAGTGCTAGAGGGGACGGGTGGGAGACCCAGTACTTC; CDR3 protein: CSARGDGWETQYF
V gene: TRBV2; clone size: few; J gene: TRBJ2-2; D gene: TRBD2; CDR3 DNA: TGTGCCAGCACAGAAGGGTCCCGATCGGGAGGGACCGGGGAGCTGTTTTTT; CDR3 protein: CASTEGSRSGGTGELFF
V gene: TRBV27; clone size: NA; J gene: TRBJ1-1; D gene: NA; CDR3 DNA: TGTGCCAGCAGTTTATCGGCTAACACTGAAGCTTTCTTT; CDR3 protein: CASSLSANTEAFF
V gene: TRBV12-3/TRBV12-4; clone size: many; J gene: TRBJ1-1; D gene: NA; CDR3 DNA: TGTGCCAGCAGTCTCATGGACACTGAAGCTTTCTTT; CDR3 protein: CASSLMDTEAFF
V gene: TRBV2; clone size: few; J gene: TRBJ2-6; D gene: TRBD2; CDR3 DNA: TGTGCCAGCAGTGCACCCGGGGAGGGGCTCCTAGCTGGGGCCAACGTCCTGACTTTC; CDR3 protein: CASSAPGEGLLAGANVLTF
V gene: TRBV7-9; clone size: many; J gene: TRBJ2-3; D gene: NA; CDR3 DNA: TGTGCCAGCAGCTTTGGCGGGGCTGTGTCAGATACGCAGTATTTT; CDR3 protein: CASSFGGAVSDTQYF
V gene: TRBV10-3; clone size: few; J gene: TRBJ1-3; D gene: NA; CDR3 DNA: TGTGCCATCAGTGCCCGGGAGATTAGCTCTGGAAACACCATATATTTT; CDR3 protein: CAISAREISSGNTIYF
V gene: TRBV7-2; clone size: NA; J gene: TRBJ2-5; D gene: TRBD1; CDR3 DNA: TGTGCCAGCAGCCCTCGGCAACAGGGGCCCCAAGAGACCCAGTACTTC; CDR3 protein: CASSPRQQGPQETQYF
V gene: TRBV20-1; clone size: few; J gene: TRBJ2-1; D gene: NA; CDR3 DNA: TGCAGCGTCAAGGGGGAGGGGAATGAGCAGTTCTTC; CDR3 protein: CSVKGEGNEQFF
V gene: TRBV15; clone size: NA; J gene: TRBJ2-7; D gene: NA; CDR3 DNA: TGTGCCACCAGCAGGATAAACTCCTACGAGCAGTACTTC; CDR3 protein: CATSRINSYEQYF
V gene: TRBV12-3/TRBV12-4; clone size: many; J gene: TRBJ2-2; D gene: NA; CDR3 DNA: TGTGCCAGCAAGACTAACACCGGGGAGCTGTTTTTT; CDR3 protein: CASKTNTGELFF
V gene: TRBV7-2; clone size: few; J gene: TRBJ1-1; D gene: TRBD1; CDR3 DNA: TGTGCCAGCAGCTGGCAGGGGGCCACTGAAGCTTTCTTT; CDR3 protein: CASSWQGATEAFF